This TCR beta chain was identified in a study of blood T cell repertoires in COVID-19. On the study more broadly: The United States, Italy and Spain were the sources of the acute and convalescent COVID-19 samples. PBMCs, B-cell-depleted T cells, or T cells provided the cDNA or gDNA that made up the material.

Method: immunoSEQ multiplex PCR; TCRdb's copy keeps in-frame clones and lacks some. The profile shows around 30,000 clones, more than 80% of them singletons. V trimming: 2 bases; J trimming: 5 bases; junction bases outside the gene matches: 9. Per the germline V gene, CDR1 is MNHEY and CDR2 is SVGAGI. CDR3 length: 15 residues. Sequencing was carried out using peripheral blood. This TCR came from a human donor in a cohort sampled during active COVID-19. The V and J genes are TRBV6-5 and TRBJ2-7; 7 positions agree with TRBD1. The CDR3 loop is CASSYGGQNRHEQYF. The CDR3 region has the DNA TGTGCCAGCAGTTACGGGGGACAGAACAGGCACGAGCAGTACTTC.